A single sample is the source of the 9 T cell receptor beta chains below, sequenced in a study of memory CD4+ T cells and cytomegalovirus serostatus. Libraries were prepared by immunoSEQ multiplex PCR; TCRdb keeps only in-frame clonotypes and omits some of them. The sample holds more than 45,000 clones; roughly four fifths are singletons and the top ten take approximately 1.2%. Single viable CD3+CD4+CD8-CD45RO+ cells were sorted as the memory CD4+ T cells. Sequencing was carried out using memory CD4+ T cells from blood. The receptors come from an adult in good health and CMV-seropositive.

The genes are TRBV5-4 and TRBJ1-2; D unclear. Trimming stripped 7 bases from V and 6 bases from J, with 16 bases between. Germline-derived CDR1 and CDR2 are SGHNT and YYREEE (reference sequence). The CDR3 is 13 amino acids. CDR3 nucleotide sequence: TGTGCCAGCTCGGACCCCGGGATGAATGGCTACACCTTC. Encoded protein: CASSDPGMNGYTF.

CDR3 DNA sequence: TGTGCCAGCAGCTTAGGGAGTAGCTCTGGGGCCAACGTCCTGACTTTC. Its translation: CASSLGSSSGANVLTF. This chain links TRBV5-7 with TRBJ2-6; a possible D gene is TRBD2 (5 bases). TRBV5-7 is recorded as an ORF, its role being uncertain. The CDR3 extends over 16 amino acids. V lost 2 bases, J lost 0 bases, and 9 bases lay in between.

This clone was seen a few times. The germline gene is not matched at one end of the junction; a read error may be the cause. CDR3 DNA sequence: TGTGCTAGCAGCTTAGACTCTGGGTTCGAGCAGTACTTC. It is translated as CASSLDSGFEQYF. J is TRBJ2-7 and V is TRBV7-7; D is undetermined. This CDR3 has 13 residues. Germline V gene data show CDR1 as SSHAT and CDR2 as FNYEAQ (reference sequence).

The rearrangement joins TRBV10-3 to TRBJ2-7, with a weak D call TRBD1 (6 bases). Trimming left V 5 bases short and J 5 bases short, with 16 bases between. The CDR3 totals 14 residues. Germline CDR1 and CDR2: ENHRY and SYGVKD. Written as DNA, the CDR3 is TGTGCCATCAGTAACCAGACAGGAAGCCACGAGCAGTACTTC. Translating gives CAISNQTGSHEQYF.

In DNA form, the CDR3 reads TGTGCCAGCAGTACCAACAGGGACACTGAAGCTTTCTTT. This encodes CASSTNRDTEAFF. The rearrangement links TRBV6-5 to TRBJ1-1, with D perhaps matching TRBD1 (6 bases). The CDR3 has 13 amino acids. Trimming took off 5 bases at V and 3 bases at J, with 10 bases between the two ends. CDR1 MNHEY and CDR2 SVGAGI come from the germline V gene.

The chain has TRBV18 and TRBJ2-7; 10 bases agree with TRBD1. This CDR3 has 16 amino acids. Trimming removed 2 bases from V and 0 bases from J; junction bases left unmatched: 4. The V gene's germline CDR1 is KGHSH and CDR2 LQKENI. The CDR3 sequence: CASSPFGTGVSYEQYF. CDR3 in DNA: TGTGCCAGCTCACCATTTGGGACAGGGGTCTCCTACGAGCAGTACTTC.

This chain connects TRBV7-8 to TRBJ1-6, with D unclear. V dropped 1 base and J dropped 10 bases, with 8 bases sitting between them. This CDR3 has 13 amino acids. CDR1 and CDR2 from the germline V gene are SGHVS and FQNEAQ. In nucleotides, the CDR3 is TGTGCCAGCAGCTTAGATAAAGCGTCACCCCTCCACTTT. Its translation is CASSLDKASPLHF.

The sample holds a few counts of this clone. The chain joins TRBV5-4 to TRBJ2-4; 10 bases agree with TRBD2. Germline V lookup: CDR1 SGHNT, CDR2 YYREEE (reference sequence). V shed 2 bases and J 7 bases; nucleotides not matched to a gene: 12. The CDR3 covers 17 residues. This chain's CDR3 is CASSFRIASGGGNIQYF. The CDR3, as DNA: TGTGCCAGCAGCTTCCGAATCGCTAGCGGGGGTGGGAACATTCAGTACTTC.

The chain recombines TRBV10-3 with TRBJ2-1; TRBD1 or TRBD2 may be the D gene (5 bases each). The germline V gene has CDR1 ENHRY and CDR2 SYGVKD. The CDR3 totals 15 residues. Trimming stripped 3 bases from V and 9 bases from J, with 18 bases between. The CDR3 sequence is CAISDEEVGLSEQFF. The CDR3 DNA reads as TGTGCCATCAGTGATGAGGAGGTGGGGCTGAGTGAGCAGTTCTTC.